Listed below are T cell receptor beta chains from one sample, sequenced in a study of T cell responses to AZD1222 COVID-19 vaccine. Clones were read by immunoSEQ multiplex PCR, and TCRdb kept only the in-frame ones, dropping some. The sample lists some 190,000 clones; just over 85% were seen once. The specimen was peripheral blood, collected on day 0 of AZD1222 vaccination. Receptor source: an adult in good health. The CDR3 runs from the conserved cysteine through the conserved F or W. Fields, in order: clone size, V gene, D gene, J gene, CDR3 DNA, CDR3 protein. A D gene is named only where the DNA matches it firmly. Only part of the rows carry a size: once, few, many, or a class if the clone is expanded.

-	TRBV7-2	-	TRBJ2-7	TGTGCCAGCGCCCTGGGACCAGCCTACGAGCAGTACTTC	CASALGPAYEQYF
-	TRBV2	TRBD1	TRBJ2-6	TGTGCCAGCAGTGAAGCGCAGGGGGCTGGGGCCAACGTCCTGACTTTC	CASSEAQGAGANVLTF
-	TRBV7-9	-	TRBJ2-7	TGTGCCAGCAGCTTAGGGGCCCCCTACGAGCAGTACTTC	CASSLGAPYEQYF
-	TRBV7-9	-	TRBJ2-1	TGTGCCAGCAGCTTAACTTACAATGAGCAGTTCTTC	CASSLTYNEQFF
-	TRBV7-6	-	TRBJ1-1	TGTGCCAGCAGTTTATCAGGGAACACTGAAGCTTTCTTT	CASSLSGNTEAFF
-	TRBV5-5	TRBD1	TRBJ2-3	TGTGCCAGCAGCTTGGTTCTCCGGGACAGGGTCCCAGATACGCAGTATTTT	CASSLVLRDRVPDTQYF
-	TRBV12-5	-	TRBJ1-2	-	CASGLVGIGITF
-	TRBV9	-	TRBJ1-2	TGTGCCAGCAGCGCCGATGGTATCCCTGCCCTAGACTACACCTTC	CASSADGIPALDYTF
once	TRBV9	-	TRBJ1-2	TGTGCCAGCAGCGAAGGCCTGGGGCGAGATGGCTACACCTTC	CASSEGLGRDGYTF
-	TRBV19	-	TRBJ1-5	TGTGCCAGTCTTACTACGGGGTCCTTTAGCAATCAGCCCCAGCATTTT	CASLTTGSFSNQPQHF
-	TRBV11-2	TRBD1	TRBJ2-3	TGTGCCAGCAGCCCTCCGTGGGGACAGGGGTCAGATACGCAGTATTTT	CASSPPWGQGSDTQYF
-	TRBV5-1	-	TRBJ1-3	TGCGCCAGCAGCGGGGCGGGGTCCCCTGGAAACACCATATATTTT	CASSGAGSPGNTIYF
-	TRBV27	TRBD2	TRBJ2-7	TGTGCCAGCAGACCTATGCGCCCGGGAGGATACGAGCAGTACTTC	CASRPMRPGGYEQYF
-	TRBV6-1	TRBD2	TRBJ2-1	TGTGCCAGCAGTGATCGGGCGGGGGTCTACAATGAGCAGTTCTTC	CASSDRAGVYNEQFF
few	TRBV7-9	TRBD1	TRBJ2-6	TGTGCCAGCAACGAGACAGGGTCTGGGGCCAACGTCCTGACTTTC	CASNETGSGANVLTF
-	TRBV30	-	TRBJ1-4	TGTGCCTGGAGTACAGGAGGCGGCACTAATGAAAAACTGTTTTTT	CAWSTGGGTNEKLFF
few	TRBV2	-	TRBJ1-4	TGTGCCAGCAGTGCCTCCCGCAATGATAATGAAAAACTGTTTTTT	CASSASRNDNEKLFF
few	TRBV7-9	-	TRBJ1-1	TGTGCCAGCAGCCCCAGGGGTGAGAGGGCTGAAGCTTTCTTT	CASSPRGERAEAFF
once	TRBV6-2/TRBV6-3	-	TRBJ1-4	TGTGCCAGCAGTTACCGCCGGGAAAAACTGTTTTTT	CASSYRREKLFF
-	TRBV5-1	TRBD2	TRBJ2-1	TGCGCCAGCAGCTTAGCGGGGGGCGTACACAATGAGCAGTTCTTC	CASSLAGGVHNEQFF
-	TRBV6-5	-	TRBJ2-2	TGTGCCAGCAGCTACCTTGGTGGGGGGAGGACCGGGGAGCTGTTTTTT	CASSYLGGGRTGELFF
-	TRBV5-1	-	TRBJ2-7	TGCGCCAGCAGCTCCTTCGGCGGGACAAAGCAATACGAGCAGTACTTC	CASSSFGGTKQYEQYF
-	TRBV2	-	TRBJ1-6	TGTGCCAGCAGTGAAGGGGTCGATTCACCCCTCCACTTT	CASSEGVDSPLHF
once	TRBV7-8	-	TRBJ2-2	TGTGCCAGCAGCAGATCCGGGGAGCTGTTTTTT	CASSRSGELFF
-	TRBV21-1	-	TRBJ2-5	TGTGCCAGCAGCAAATTTAGGAGGGACCGTTGGGACCAAGAGACCCAGTACTTC	CASSKFRRDRWDQETQYF
-	TRBV28	TRBD2	TRBJ2-3	TGTGCCAGCAGTTTGGGCAGCGGGGGGTTCGACACGCAGTATTTT	CASSLGSGGFDTQYF
-	TRBV27	-	TRBJ1-5	TGTGCCAGCAGTTTATCCCAAAACGACAATCAGCCCCAGCATTTT	CASSLSQNDNQPQHF
once	TRBV6-5	TRBD1	TRBJ1-1	TGTGCCAGCAGTTTCGGACAGGGAAACACTGAAGCTTTCTTT	CASSFGQGNTEAFF
-	TRBV3-1/TRBV3-2	-	TRBJ1-4	TGTGCCAGCAGCCAAGGCCCCGAAAAACTGTTTTTT	CASSQGPEKLFF
once	TRBV18	TRBD2	TRBJ2-3	TGTGCCAGCTCACCTCGGGGGGTTACAGATACGCAGTATTTT	CASSPRGVTDTQYF
-	TRBV12-3/TRBV12-4	-	TRBJ1-6	TGTGCCAGCAGTTTAGCTTTTTCACCCCTCCACTTT	CASSLAFSPLHF
-	TRBV29-1	-	TRBJ1-1	TGCAGCTCACAGGTTATGAACACTGAAGCTTTCTTT	CSSQVMNTEAFF
-	TRBV6-5	-	TRBJ1-1	TGTGCCAGCATCGGACCTCTGAACACTGAAGCTTTCTTT	CASIGPLNTEAFF
-	TRBV6-5	-	TRBJ2-3	TGTGCCAGCGGGCGGGACGGGGTTAGCACAGATACGCAGTATTTT	CASGRDGVSTDTQYF
-	TRBV30	-	TRBJ1-5	TGTGCCTGGAGCCCCACCGACTGGGGAATTGTGGGCAATCAGCCCCAGCATTTT	CAWSPTDWGIVGNQPQHF
-	TRBV7-8	-	TRBJ2-3	TGTGCCACGCGCCTAGGTTCTAGCAGTAGCACAGATACGCAGTATTTT	CATRLGSSSSTDTQYF
-	TRBV6-5	-	TRBJ2-7	TGTGCCAGCAGTCTTCAGGGCACCCTCTTCTACGAGCAGTACTTC	CASSLQGTLFYEQYF
-	TRBV5-4	-	TRBJ1-1	TGTGCCAGCAGCTTGGGGGCTGGGGTGGGAACTGAAGCTTTCTTT	CASSLGAGVGTEAFF
few	TRBV7-6	-	TRBJ2-7	TGTGCCAGCAGCCCCGTCCAGGGGTCCTTCTACGAGCAGTACTTC	CASSPVQGSFYEQYF
-	TRBV2	TRBD1	TRBJ1-2	TGTGCCAGCAGTTCACAGGGGGCGGAGTATGGCTACACCTTC	CASSSQGAEYGYTF
-	TRBV2	-	TRBJ1-6	TGTGCCAGCAGGGCAGGGGAGACAAGATCACCCCTCCACTTT	CASRAGETRSPLHF
-	TRBV5-1	-	TRBJ2-1	TGCGCCAGCAGCCCCGCCTCCGGGAGCTCCTACAATGAGCAGTTCTTC	CASSPASGSSYNEQFF
-	TRBV5-1	-	TRBJ2-5	TGCGCCAGCAGCTTGGACTACCAAGAGACCCAGTACTTC	CASSLDYQETQYF
-	TRBV2	-	TRBJ1-2	TGTGCCAGCATGACAGCAGCTAACTATGGCTACACCTTC	CASMTAANYGYTF
once	TRBV6-5	TRBD1	TRBJ1-5	TGTGCCAGTACCACAGGGGTCCTTTGGAATCAGCCCCAGCATTTT	CASTTGVLWNQPQHF
few	TRBV7-9	-	TRBJ1-6	TGTGCCAGCAGCGCATCAGGAGCCTCTTCCTATAATTCACCCCTCCACTTT	CASSASGASSYNSPLHF
-	TRBV7-3	-	TRBJ2-3	TGTGCCAGCAGCTTACAGGGTTGGACAGATACGCAGTATTTT	CASSLQGWTDTQYF
-	TRBV5-6	TRBD1	TRBJ1-1	TGTGCCAGCAGCTGGGACAGGATGCCTGAAGCTTTCTTT	CASSWDRMPEAFF
-	TRBV9	TRBD1	TRBJ2-7	TGTGCCAGCAGCGTAGGGCAGGGGGCGTACGAGCAGTACTTC	CASSVGQGAYEQYF
once	TRBV9	-	TRBJ1-1	TGTGCCAGCAGCCCCCAAGGCAGGGCCGGCACTGAAGCTTTCTTT	CASSPQGRAGTEAFF
-	TRBV30	-	TRBJ1-5	TGTGCCTGGAGTCCTTCGGGGAATCAGCCCCAGCATTTT	CAWSPSGNQPQHF
-	TRBV11-2	-	TRBJ1-1	TGTGCCAGCAGCTTAGGACGGTACACTGAAGCTTTCTTT	CASSLGRYTEAFF
once	TRBV11-2	-	TRBJ1-6	TGTGCCAGCAGCTATCAGGGCCGGCCCTCTTCACCCCTCCACTTT	CASSYQGRPSSPLHF
few	TRBV3-1/TRBV3-2	-	TRBJ1-3	TGTGCCAGCAGCCAAGATGGGGCGGTGAGGGCCATATATTTT	CASSQDGAVRAIYF